This T cell receptor beta chain was identified during a study of radiation and T cells in renal cell carcinoma. The treatment denotes: 15 Gy SBRT to primary tumor, nephrectomy 4 weeks later. Sequenced by immunoSEQ multiplex PCR; TCRdb stores in-frame clones only, minus some. Of some 14,000 clones listed, over 60% are singletons. Whole-study findings and limits: Irradiated tumors had higher TCR clonality than control tumors.

This clone has only a few counts. As yet, its antigen is unknown. There are 15 residues in the CDR3. Germline values: CDR1 SGDLS, CDR2 YYNGEE. Unmatched junction bases numbered 10, after V lost 4 bases and J lost 4 bases. This specimen was tumor tissue, taken from a patient whose treatment included radiotherapy and nephrectomy. This receptor was obtained from a woman aged 70-85 years with renal cell carcinoma. The chain combines TRBV9 with TRBJ1-2, with 7 positions matching TRBD1. The CDR3 is CASSPQTGDLYGYTF. In DNA, the CDR3 is TGTGCCAGCAGCCCCCAAACAGGGGACCTCTATGGCTACACCTTC.